The rows below give T cell receptor beta chains drawn from one sample of a study of cytomegalovirus exposure and HLA in healthy donors. TCRdb's copy holds only in-frame clones and misses some; the assay was immunoSEQ multiplex PCR. Of over 150,000 clones listed, over 65% were seen once; the top ten hold about 1.5%. Sequencing used PBMCs. The source of these receptors is a woman aged 25 to 39 in good health and CMV-seropositive. CDR3s include the opening cysteine and the closing phenylalanine or tryptophan. Each record gives: J gene, D gene, clone size, V gene, CDR3 protein, CDR3 DNA. D genes are given only for firm matches. Clone size, where shown, is once, few, many, or a class for clones that have expanded.

>TRBJ1-2|.|few|TRBV28
CASRYPTVGANYGYTF
TGTGCCAGCAGATACCCCACCGTGGGAGCTAACTATGGCTACACCTTC
>TRBJ2-2|.|once|TRBV5-4
CASSLGRAFTGELFF
TGTGCCAGCAGCTTGGGGAGAGCTTTCACCGGGGAGCTGTTTTTT
>TRBJ1-1|.|once|TRBV27
CASSLNPGQRVNTEAFF
TGTGCCAGCAGTTTAAATCCGGGACAAAGGGTGAACACTGAAGCTTTCTTT
>TRBJ2-3|.|.|TRBV27
CASRLVAFADTQYF
TGTGCCAGCAGATTAGTAGCGTTCGCAGATACGCAGTATTTT
>TRBJ2-5|TRBD1|few|TRBV7-9
CASSLGDRGVQETQYF
TGTGCCAGCAGCTTAGGGGACAGGGGCGTCCAAGAGACCCAGTACTTC
>TRBJ1-1|.|.|TRBV20-1
CSASGQTEAFF
TGCAGTGCGAGTGGGCAGACTGAAGCTTTCTTT
>TRBJ2-1|TRBD2|.|TRBV2
CASSGLAGGPPQFF
TGTGCCAGCAGCGGACTAGCGGGAGGGCCCCCGCAGTTCTTC
>TRBJ1-4|TRBD1|few|TRBV5-4
CASSLEGRGDEKLFF
TGTGCCAGCAGCTTGGAGGGCAGGGGGGATGAAAAACTGTTTTTT
>TRBJ2-3|.|few|TRBV5-5
CASSLGLGRGSDTQYF
TGTGCCAGCAGCTTGGGTCTAGGGCGGGGATCAGATACGCAGTATTTT
>TRBJ2-7|.|.|TRBV6-1
CASSEGQVKQYF
TGTGCCAGCAGTGAAGGGCAAGTCAAGCAGTACTTC
>TRBJ2-5|.|.|TRBV9
CASSVGASPQGGTQYF
TGTGCCAGCAGCGTAGGGGCTAGCCCTCAAGGGGGGACCCAGTACTTC
>TRBJ2-6|TRBD2|.|TRBV30
CAWSKGLGGANVLTF
TGTGCCTGGAGTAAAGGACTAGGCGGGGCCAACGTCCTGACTTTC
>TRBJ2-5|TRBD2|.|TRBV5-7
CASSLGSPGGKETQYF
TGTGCCAGCAGCCTTGGGTCCCCGGGAGGCAAAGAGACCCAGTACTTC